This passage covers 5 T cell receptor beta chains from one sample sequenced in a study of vaccination and CD4 T cells after COVID-19. The study sequenced cultured CD4+ T cell DNA using the Oncomine TCR Beta short-read assay. TCRdb independently ran MiXCR on the PCR reads; one entry per CDR3 protein. The table has 10,000 to 15,000 distinct CDR3 sequences, roughly 59% seen once. No antigen has been identified for these receptors. Described treatment: roughly 11-day PBMC culture with coronavirus spike peptide pools or control peptides (ViraFEST assay). Sequenced sample: CD4+ T cells from blood, cultured in vitro. These receptors were taken from a human donor who had recovered from COVID-19.

This clonotype was recorded a few times. J is TRBJ1-2 and V is TRBV20-1, with D unresolved. The CDR3 is made up of 11 amino acids. From germline, CDR1 is DFQATT and CDR2 SNEGSKA (reference sequence). V lost 3 bases and J lost 8, with 10 bases in between. The CDR3 DNA reads TGCAGTGCTAGGTCCGAGAGGGGCTACACCTTC. Translation: CSARSERGYTF.

The chain combines TRBV6-1 with TRBJ2-5; D unresolved. Germline CDR1 MNHNS, CDR2 SASEGT. Trimming cost V 5 bases and J 5 bases, with 21 bases left between them. The CDR3 runs 16 residues. In DNA form, the CDR3 reads TGTGCCAGCAGTCCGAGACTGGGGAAGTCTCGGGAGACCCAGTACTTC. It encodes CASSPRLGKSRETQYF.

The count of this clonotype is one. The chain combines TRBV6-1 with TRBJ1-1; TRBD1 agrees at 8 bases. Looked up from germline, CDR1 is MNHNS and CDR2 is SASEGT. Trimming at V came to 7 bases and at J to 8 bases, leaving 15 bases not matched to a gene. The CDR3 runs 15 residues. This CDR3 reads CASNQQGALLLEAFF. Here the CDR3 DNA reads TGTGCCAGCAATCAGCAGGGGGCGCTTCTTTTAGAAGCTTTCTTT.

This clonotype was picked up a small number of times. The chain has TRBV11-2 and TRBJ2-2; 10 bases are shared with TRBD2. V shed 5 bases and J 6 bases; nucleotides not matched to a gene: 3. The CDR3 is made up of 14 amino acids. Germline CDR1 is SGHAT and CDR2 is FQNNGV. As DNA, the CDR3 is TGTGCCAGCAGCGCGACTAGCGGGTCCGGGGAGCTGTTTTTT. Amino acid sequence: CASSATSGSGELFF.

This clonotype came up once. The gene calls are TRBV25-1 and TRBJ2-2; 11 bases line up with TRBD2. This CDR3 region has 15 residues. CDR1 is MGHDK and CDR2 is SYGVNS in the germline V gene. The ends lost 3 bases at V and 3 bases at J; junction bases unmatched: 0. The CDR3 nucleotides are TGTGCCAGCAGTGATAGCGGGAGGGACACCGGGGAGCTGTTTTTT. Protein product: CASSDSGRDTGELFF.